These T cell receptor beta chains were read from a single sample in a study of glioma-infiltrating T cells. Each CDR3 protein gets one entry after TCRdb re-called the multiplex PCR reads with MiXCR. The table has some 110,000 distinct CDR3 sequences, 20% to 25% seen once. Sequencing was carried out using glioma tissue, nonneoplastic brain tissue, or PBMCs (not recorded which). The receptors were gathered from a human donor with low-grade glioma or glioblastoma, undergoing nonglioma brain surgery, or in good health (not recorded which). Both conserved end residues are part of each CDR3. Each record gives: CDR3 length, V gene, J gene, D gene, clone size, CDR3 protein, CDR3 DNA. The D gene is left open where the match is weak. The size of a clone is reported for some rows only, either as once, few or many, or as a class for expanded clones.

len: 15; v_gene: TRBV2; j_gene: TRBJ2-1; d_gene: TRBD1; abundance: NA; CDR3aa: CASRQGTGRVGEQFF; CDR3nt: TGTGCCAGCAGACAAGGGACAGGACGCGTCGGTGAGCAGTTCTTC
len: 16; v_gene: TRBV7-9; j_gene: TRBJ2-3; d_gene: NA; abundance: many; CDR3aa: CASSHRAGSNTDTQYF; CDR3nt: TGTGCCAGCAGCCACCGGGCCGGCTCTAACACAGATACGCAGTATTTT
len: 15; v_gene: TRBV5-4; j_gene: TRBJ2-7; d_gene: TRBD2; abundance: NA; CDR3aa: CASSLEGGRQREQYF; CDR3nt: TGTGCCAGCAGCTTGGAGGGCGGGAGGCAACGCGAGCAGTACTTC
len: 16; v_gene: TRBV27; j_gene: TRBJ1-5; d_gene: NA; abundance: NA; CDR3aa: CASCLTGPWSNQPQHF; CDR3nt: TGTGCCAGCTGCTTGACAGGCCCATGGAGCAATCAGCCCCAGCATTTT
len: 15; v_gene: TRBV27; j_gene: TRBJ2-7; d_gene: TRBD2; abundance: many; CDR3aa: CASSLAGGTPREQYF; CDR3nt: TGTGCCAGCAGTCTAGCGGGAGGGACCCCCCGGGAGCAGTACTTC
len: 14; v_gene: TRBV14; j_gene: TRBJ2-7; d_gene: NA; abundance: many; CDR3aa: CASSQGAGPYEQYF; CDR3nt: TGTGCCAGCAGCCAAGGGGCAGGCCCCTACGAGCAGTACTTC
len: 16; v_gene: TRBV6-1; j_gene: TRBJ1-1; d_gene: NA; abundance: NA; CDR3aa: CASRSSGGQRNTEAFF; CDR3nt: TGTGCCAGCAGGAGCTCCGGGGGACAAAGGAACACTGAAGCTTTCTTT
len: 14; v_gene: TRBV5-1; j_gene: TRBJ2-1; d_gene: TRBD2; abundance: few; CDR3aa: CASSVGLAVGEQFF; CDR3nt: TGCGCCAGCAGCGTCGGACTAGCCGTAGGTGAGCAGTTCTTC
len: 13; v_gene: TRBV12-3/TRBV12-4; j_gene: TRBJ1-2; d_gene: NA; abundance: NA; CDR3aa: CASSWTRDSGYTF; CDR3nt: TGTGCCAGCAGTTGGACACGGGACTCTGGCTACACCTTC
len: 15; v_gene: TRBV11-2; j_gene: TRBJ2-7; d_gene: NA; abundance: NA; CDR3aa: CASSLAPGQGYEQYF; CDR3nt: TGTGCCAGCAGCTTAGCCCCAGGGCAGGGCTACGAGCAGTACTTC
len: 12; v_gene: TRBV20-1; j_gene: TRBJ2-3; d_gene: NA; abundance: many; CDR3aa: CSAPTRGGTQYF; CDR3nt: TGCAGTGCCCCAACCAGGGGAGGGACGCAGTATTTT
len: 14; v_gene: TRBV14; j_gene: TRBJ2-7; d_gene: NA; abundance: few; CDR3aa: CASSQDGWPYEQYF; CDR3nt: TGTGCCAGCAGCCAAGATGGATGGCCCTACGAGCAGTACTTC
len: 13; v_gene: TRBV29-1; j_gene: TRBJ2-3; d_gene: NA; abundance: many; CDR3aa: CSVDLGTADTQYF; CDR3nt: TGCAGCGTTGACCTGGGAACCGCAGATACGCAGTATTTT
len: 16; v_gene: TRBV2; j_gene: TRBJ2-1; d_gene: TRBD2; abundance: NA; CDR3aa: CASSRLAGDLENEQFF; CDR3nt: TGTGCCAGCAGTCGACTAGCGGGAGATTTAGAGAATGAGCAGTTCTTC
len: 14; v_gene: TRBV19; j_gene: TRBJ2-3; d_gene: NA; abundance: many; CDR3aa: CASSITGSTDTQYF; CDR3nt: TGTGCCAGTAGTATCACGGGAAGCACAGATACGCAGTATTTT
len: 15; v_gene: TRBV5-1; j_gene: TRBJ2-3; d_gene: TRBD1; abundance: few; CDR3aa: CASSLTGTAPDTQYF; CDR3nt: TGCGCCAGCAGCTTGACCGGGACAGCCCCAGATACGCAGTATTTT
len: 15; v_gene: TRBV6-1; j_gene: TRBJ1-4; d_gene: TRBD1; abundance: many; CDR3aa: CASSFRQGGREKLFF; CDR3nt: TGTGCCAGCAGTTTTAGACAGGGCGGAAGGGAAAAACTGTTTTTT
len: 16; v_gene: TRBV7-6; j_gene: TRBJ2-1; d_gene: TRBD2; abundance: many; CDR3aa: CASSPRLAGGPNEQFF; CDR3nt: TGTGCCAGCAGCCCGAGACTAGCGGGAGGGCCGAATGAGCAGTTCTTC
len: 17; v_gene: TRBV6-6; j_gene: TRBJ2-3; d_gene: NA; abundance: many; CDR3aa: CASSYDGRGLPTDTQYF; CDR3nt: TGTGCCAGCAGTTACGATGGCAGGGGTTTGCCCACAGATACGCAGTATTTT
len: 14; v_gene: TRBV14; j_gene: TRBJ2-7; d_gene: NA; abundance: NA; CDR3aa: CASSQAPAGPEQYF; CDR3nt: TGTGCCAGCAGCCAAGCTCCCGCAGGGCCCGAGCAGTACTTC
len: 16; v_gene: TRBV2; j_gene: TRBJ1-4; d_gene: TRBD1; abundance: NA; CDR3aa: CASRDYYRGINEKLFF; CDR3nt: TGTGCCAGCAGAGATTACTACAGGGGAATTAATGAAAAACTGTTTTTT
len: 16; v_gene: TRBV7-9; j_gene: TRBJ2-1; d_gene: NA; abundance: many; CDR3aa: CASSFDRTYSYNEQFF; CDR3nt: TGTGCCAGCAGCTTCGATCGGACTTACTCCTACAATGAGCAGTTCTTC
len: 19; v_gene: TRBV4-3; j_gene: TRBJ2-7; d_gene: TRBD2; abundance: few; CDR3aa: CASIRPGHEGLAPSYEQYF; CDR3nt: TGCGCCAGCATTAGACCGGGACATGAGGGACTAGCGCCCTCCTACGAGCAGTACTTC
len: 16; v_gene: TRBV9; j_gene: TRBJ2-1; d_gene: TRBD2; abundance: NA; CDR3aa: CASSVGGLAIGNEQFF; CDR3nt: TGTGCCAGCAGCGTAGGGGGACTAGCAATTGGCAATGAGCAGTTCTTC
len: 13; v_gene: TRBV20-1; j_gene: TRBJ2-7; d_gene: TRBD2; abundance: many; CDR3aa: CSAQAGASYEQYF; CDR3nt: TGCAGTGCCCAAGCGGGAGCATCCTACGAGCAGTACTTC
len: 14; v_gene: TRBV7-2; j_gene: TRBJ2-7; d_gene: NA; abundance: NA; CDR3aa: CASSLGGTSYQQYF; CDR3nt: TGTGCCAGCAGCTTAGGAGGAACCTCCTACCAGCAGTACTTC
len: 14; v_gene: TRBV7-2; j_gene: TRBJ1-3; d_gene: NA; abundance: many; CDR3aa: CASSLGVAGNTIYF; CDR3nt: TGTGCCAGCAGCTTAGGAGTAGCTGGAAACACCATATATTTT
len: 12; v_gene: TRBV6-2/TRBV6-3; j_gene: TRBJ2-1; d_gene: TRBD2; abundance: many; CDR3aa: CAGASGWNEQFF; CDR3nt: TGTGCCGGGGCTAGCGGGTGGAATGAGCAGTTCTTC
len: 12; v_gene: TRBV6-6; j_gene: TRBJ1-1; d_gene: NA; abundance: NA; CDR3aa: CASSRTFNEAFF; CDR3nt: TGTGCCAGCAGTCGGACATTCAATGAAGCTTTCTTT
len: 17; v_gene: TRBV6-1; j_gene: TRBJ2-5; d_gene: TRBD1; abundance: many; CDR3aa: CASSEGPAGGGQETQYF; CDR3nt: TGTGCCAGCAGTGAAGGCCCCGCAGGGGGCGGGCAAGAGACCCAGTACTTC
len: 16; v_gene: TRBV7-6; j_gene: TRBJ2-3; d_gene: TRBD2; abundance: few; CDR3aa: CASRSIPGGSGNTQYF; CDR3nt: TGTGCCAGCCGCTCAATACCGGGGGGGTCGGGAAATACGCAGTATTTT
len: 17; v_gene: TRBV4-3; j_gene: TRBJ2-1; d_gene: NA; abundance: few; CDR3aa: CASSQEATAFSYNEQFF; CDR3nt: TGCGCCAGCAGCCAAGAAGCAACGGCCTTCTCCTACAATGAGCAGTTCTTC
len: 15; v_gene: TRBV15; j_gene: TRBJ1-3; d_gene: NA; abundance: many; CDR3aa: CATSTGRRFGNTIYF; CDR3nt: TGTGCCACCAGCACCGGACGGAGATTCGGAAACACCATATATTTT
len: 15; v_gene: TRBV6-1; j_gene: TRBJ2-3; d_gene: NA; abundance: many; CDR3aa: CASSLDSRGTDTQYF; CDR3nt: TGTGCCAGCAGCCTCGACAGCAGAGGCACAGATACGCAGTATTTT
len: 14; v_gene: TRBV25-1; j_gene: TRBJ1-1; d_gene: NA; abundance: NA; CDR3aa: CASSEYRRTDEDFF; CDR3nt: TGTGCCAGCAGTGAATATAGAAGGACTGATGAAGATTTCTTT
len: 16; v_gene: TRBV12-5; j_gene: TRBJ2-1; d_gene: TRBD2; abundance: few; CDR3aa: CASGAGTSGRADEQFF; CDR3nt: TGTGCTAGTGGCGCTGGGACTAGCGGGAGGGCCGATGAGCAGTTCTTC
len: 14; v_gene: TRBV6-2/TRBV6-3; j_gene: TRBJ1-2; d_gene: TRBD1; abundance: many; CDR3aa: CASRGDRRLYGYTF; CDR3nt: TGTGCCAGCAGGGGGGACAGGAGACTCTATGGCTACACCTTC
len: 15; v_gene: TRBV11-2; j_gene: TRBJ2-7; d_gene: TRBD2; abundance: few; CDR3aa: CASSPGLAGVYEQYF; CDR3nt: TGTGCCAGCAGCCCTGGACTAGCGGGAGTATACGAGCAGTACTTC
len: 14; v_gene: TRBV20-1; j_gene: TRBJ2-6; d_gene: NA; abundance: many; CDR3aa: CSARDDTGANVLTF; CDR3nt: TGCAGTGCTAGAGACGACACTGGGGCCAACGTCCTGACTTTC
len: 12; v_gene: TRBV9; j_gene: TRBJ2-3; d_gene: NA; abundance: NA; CDR3aa: CASSSLSDTQYF; CDR3nt: TGTGCCAGCAGCTCGCTTTCAGATACGCAGTATTTT
len: 14; v_gene: TRBV12-3/TRBV12-4; j_gene: TRBJ2-5; d_gene: TRBD1; abundance: many; CDR3aa: CASNIRDRQETQYF; CDR3nt: TGTGCCAGCAATATCAGGGACAGGCAAGAGACCCAGTACTTC
len: 15; v_gene: TRBV5-1; j_gene: TRBJ1-2; d_gene: NA; abundance: NA; CDR3aa: CASRLEEAGSYGYTF; CDR3nt: TGCGCCAGCCGCTTGGAGGAAGCCGGTAGCTATGGCTACACCTTC
len: 15; v_gene: TRBV6-1; j_gene: TRBJ2-5; d_gene: NA; abundance: many; CDR3aa: CASTEGRRYQETQYF; CDR3nt: TGTGCCAGCACCGAGGGACGGAGGTACCAAGAGACCCAGTACTTC
len: 14; v_gene: TRBV19; j_gene: TRBJ1-1; d_gene: NA; abundance: many; CDR3aa: CASSIQGQGLEAFF; CDR3nt: TGTGCCAGTAGTATTCAGGGGCAAGGTCTCGAAGCTTTCTTT
len: 17; v_gene: TRBV14; j_gene: TRBJ2-7; d_gene: NA; abundance: NA; CDR3aa: CASSLMMGSGTSYEQYF; CDR3nt: TGTGCCAGCAGCCTCATGATGGGTTCAGGGACTTCCTACGAGCAGTACTTC
len: 13; v_gene: TRBV10-3; j_gene: TRBJ1-6; d_gene: NA; abundance: many; CDR3aa: CAISRGANSPLHF; CDR3nt: TGTGCCATCAGTCGCGGGGCCAATTCACCCCTCCACTTT
len: 13; v_gene: TRBV6-2/TRBV6-3; j_gene: TRBJ2-7; d_gene: NA; abundance: many; CDR3aa: CASSYEEDYEQYF; CDR3nt: TGTGCCAGCAGTTACGAGGAGGACTACGAGCAGTACTTC
len: 20; v_gene: TRBV4-2; j_gene: TRBJ2-6; d_gene: NA; abundance: NA; CDR3aa: CASSHLGRIWGSSGANVLTF; CDR3nt: TGTGCCAGCAGCCACCTTGGGCGTATTTGGGGCAGCTCTGGGGCCAACGTCCTGACTTTC
len: 14; v_gene: TRBV18; j_gene: TRBJ2-5; d_gene: NA; abundance: many; CDR3aa: CASSPLPNQETQYF; CDR3nt: TGTGCCAGCTCACCCCTCCCGAACCAAGAGACCCAGTACTTC
len: 15; v_gene: TRBV7-2; j_gene: TRBJ2-3; d_gene: NA; abundance: many; CDR3aa: CASSLGRDALDTQYF; CDR3nt: TGTGCCAGCAGCTTAGGGCGGGATGCCCTAGATACGCAGTATTTT
len: 14; v_gene: TRBV25-1; j_gene: TRBJ1-5; d_gene: TRBD1; abundance: few; CDR3aa: CASSDHRGNQPQHF; CDR3nt: TGTGCCAGCAGTGATCACAGGGGGAATCAGCCCCAGCATTTT